The 18 T cell receptor beta chains listed next were all sequenced from one sample in a study of shared clonotypes between healthy human individuals. Clones were sequenced by immunoSEQ multiplex PCR, and TCRdb holds only the in-frame ones, with some missing. The sample carries some 490,000 clones, approximately 80% recorded once. The sequencing input was PBMCs. These receptors originate from a woman between 35 and 50 years old in good health. Some clones in this sample may be carry-over from other donors' samples.

V gene TRBV4-1 combines with J gene TRBJ1-5; D perhaps matches TRBD1 (5 bases). This CDR3 has 14 residues. V lost 2 bases and J lost 6, with 11 bases in between. Germline loops: CDR1 MGHRA, CDR2 YSYEKL. The CDR3 protein is CASSQRGVGQPQHF. The CDR3 DNA is TGCGCCAGCAGCCAAAGAGGGGTCGGTCAGCCCCAGCATTTT.

The chain carries TRBV5-6 and TRBJ2-6; D is unclear. Germline V gives CDR1 SGHDT, CDR2 YYEEEE. Trimming shortened V by 0 bases and J by 0 bases, and 7 bases separated the two germline ends. The CDR3 is made up of 16 amino acids. The CDR3 region is CASSLAPSSGANVLTF. In DNA form, the CDR3 reads TGTGCCAGCAGCTTGGCCCCCAGCTCTGGGGCCAACGTCCTGACTTTC.

This chain links TRBV7-9 with TRBJ2-5; D ambiguous. Trimming left V 5 bases short and J 5 bases short, with 9 bases between. CDR3 size: 12 residues. Looked up from germline, CDR1 is SEHNR and CDR2 is FQNEAQ (reference sequence). CDR3 in DNA: TGTGCCAGCAGCCTATCGTGGGAGACCCAGTACTTC. Residues: CASSLSWETQYF. Variable domain in full (rest from reference TRBV7-9 and TRBJ2-5): DTGVSQNPRHKITKRGQNVTFRCDPISEHNRLYWYRQTLGQGPEFLTYFQNEAQLEKSRLLSDRFSAERPKGSFSTLEIQRTEQGDSAMYLCASSLSWETQYFGPGTRLLVL.

The rearrangement uses TRBV5-5 and TRBJ1-4; the D gene is possibly TRBD1 (6 bases). Trimming removed 4 bases at V and 5 bases at J, with 12 bases between. This CDR3 comprises 14 residues. CDR1 and CDR2 (germline): SGHKS, YYEKEE (reference sequence). The CDR3 sequence: CASSPRTENEKLFF. In nucleotides, the CDR3 is TGTGCCAGCAGCCCTCGGACAGAAAATGAAAAACTGTTTTTT.

This rearrangement joins TRBV4-1 to TRBJ1-4; D may be TRBD1 (6 bases). CDR1 MGHRA and CDR2 YSYEKL come from the germline V gene. With 4 bases removed from V and 12 bases from J, the gap between germline ends came to 15 bases. The CDR3 extends over 13 amino acids. The CDR3 reads CASSREGGRELFF. CDR3 bases: TGCGCCAGCAGCCGTGAAGGGGGGAGGGAACTGTTTTTT.

Comment on this clone: A far larger clone is only one base removed, so a read error is likely. The same CDR3 also results from other DNA sequences found in this sample. V usage is TRBV10-3 and J usage is TRBJ1-1; unclear D gene. The CDR3 consists of 13 residues. CDR1 and CDR2 from the germline V gene are ENHRY and SYGVKD. The V gene lost 6 bases and the J gene lost 1 base, with 9 bases spanning the gap. The CDR3 region has the DNA TGTGCCATCAGATTGTACGCGAACACTGAAGCTTTCTTT. Residues: CAIRLYANTEAFF.

This clone was counted only a few times. The chain recombines TRBV28 with TRBJ1-1; 8 bases are shared with TRBD1. Germline V lookup: CDR1 MDHEN, CDR2 SYDVKM. V lost 3 bases to trimming and J lost 12 bases; unmatched junction nucleotides: 9. The length of the CDR3 is 13 residues. CDR3 nucleotides: TGTGCCAGCAGTTTGGACAGGGCCCTGGTGACTTTCTTT. Protein sequence: CASSLDRALVTFF.

The genes are TRBV5-5 and TRBJ1-1; a weak D match, TRBD1 (6 bases). This CDR3 has 14 residues. Looked up from germline, CDR1 is SGHKS and CDR2 is YYEKEE (reference sequence). With 2 bases removed from V and 4 bases from J, the gap between germline ends came to 12 bases. CDR3: CASSFGWGATEAFF. The DNA for the CDR3 is TGTGCCAGCAGCTTCGGCTGGGGGGCCACTGAAGCTTTCTTT.

This clone has a single count. The CDR3 is CASSWGPTSYEQYF. DNA of the CDR3: TGTGCCAGCAGTTGGGGACCTACGTCCTACGAGCAGTACTTC. The chain uses TRBV28 and TRBJ2-7; D may be TRBD1 or TRBD2 (5 bases each). Germline assignment: CDR1 MDHEN and CDR2 SYDVKM. V gave up 4 bases and J gave up 1 base, with 11 bases separating them. The CDR3 extends over 14 amino acids.

The chain couples TRBV28 to TRBJ2-5; D gene ambiguous. The better agreement between TRBJ2-7 and the DNA end casts doubt on the J call. The V gene's germline CDR1 is MDHEN and CDR2 SYDVKM. This CDR3 has 16 residues. The CDR3 sequence is CASSPQHRSNTYEQYF. CDR3 sequence (DNA): TGTGCCAGCAGTCCCCAACACCGCTCCAATACCTACGAGCAGTACTTC.

About this clone: Other DNA sequences within the sample encode an identical CDR3. The chain combines TRBV15 with TRBJ1-5; D possibly corresponds to TRBD1 (6 bases). CDR3 size: 15 residues. Germline V gene lookup returns CDR1 LNHNV and CDR2 YYDKDF (reference sequence). Trimming shortened V by 0 bases and J by 6 bases, and 12 bases separated the two germline ends. The CDR3 DNA follows: TGTGCCACCAGCAGAGATTTGGGGGCAGGTCAGCCCCAGCATTTT. Translating gives CATSRDLGAGQPQHF.

The rearrangement joins TRBV6-7 to TRBJ1-5; a possible D gene is TRBD1 (6 bases). TRBV6-7 is treated as an ORF (open reading frame) with a function not yet certain. Trimming shortened V by 5 bases and J by 5 bases, and 10 bases separated the two germline ends. The CDR3 extends over 13 amino acids. The CDR3 DNA reads as TGTGCCAGCAGTCCTTACAGGGATCAGCCCCAGCATTTT. It yields the protein CASSPYRDQPQHF.

This clone was seen a handful of times. This chain connects TRBV5-1 to TRBJ1-2; 7 bases line up with TRBD1. CDR1 and CDR2 (germline): SGHRS, YFSETQ. The CDR3 has 15 residues. Unmatched junction bases numbered 13, after V lost 4 bases and J lost 7 bases. The CDR3 coding sequence is TGCGCCAGCAGCCCCAGGGCAGGGGGTATTGGTGGCTACACCTTC. Protein sequence: CASSPRAGGIGGYTF.

The CDR3 coding sequence is TGTGCCAGCTCACTAGGACAGTTTAACACCGGGGAGCTGTTTTTT. Its protein is CASSLGQFNTGELFF. The genes are TRBV18 and TRBJ2-2, with a tentative D call TRBD1 (6 bases). CDR3 size: 15 residues. Deletions cut 4 bases from V and 2 bases from J, with 11 bases between. The germline gives CDR1 KGHSH, CDR2 LQKENI.

V usage is TRBV28 and J usage is TRBJ1-1; the D is unclear. This CDR3 region has 12 residues. Germline V gives CDR1 MDHEN, CDR2 SYDVKM. V was cut by 5 bases and J by 2 bases, with 6 bases left in between. In DNA, the CDR3 is TGTGCCAGCAGTCCAATTAACACTGAAGCTTTCTTT. This sequence encodes CASSPINTEAFF. Together with reference TRBV28 and TRBJ1-1, the CDR3 gives the full variable domain: DVKVTQSSRYLVKRTGEKVFLECVQDMDHENMFWYRQDPGLGLRLIYFSYDVKMKEKGDIPEGYSVSREKKERFSLILESASTNQTSMYLCASSPINTEAFFGQGTRLTVV.

This rearrangement joins TRBV4-3 to TRBJ2-7, with TRBD1 matching over 8 bases. The germline CDR1 and CDR2 sequences are LGHNA and YSLEER. The J segment lost 1 base and the V segment lost 0 bases, leaving 8 bases of the junction unmatched. This CDR3 is built from 17 residues. The chain's CDR3 is CASSQDVQGVYSYEQYF. The CDR3 DNA follows: TGCGCCAGCAGCCAAGATGTACAGGGGGTATATTCCTACGAGCAGTACTTC.

J is TRBJ2-7 and V is TRBV15; TRBD2 matches 16 bases. The junction had 3 bases not matched to a gene; V was cut back by 4 bases and J by 3 bases. Per the germline V gene, CDR1 is LNHNV and CDR2 is YYDKDF (reference sequence). This CDR3 spans 16 amino acids. The CDR3 nucleotides read TGTGCCACCAGCACGGGACTAGCGGGAGGGTACTACGAGCAGTACTTC. It codes for CATSTGLAGGYYEQYF.

The V gene is TRBV28, the J gene TRBJ1-5; D gene ambiguous. Trimming removed 5 bases from V and 6 bases from J, with 11 bases in between. This CDR3 is built from 13 residues. Germline CDR1 reads MDHEN; CDR2 reads SYDVKM. DNA of the CDR3: TGTGCCAGCAGTCTAACTGCACGTCAGCCCCAGCATTTT. This codes for CASSLTARQPQHF.